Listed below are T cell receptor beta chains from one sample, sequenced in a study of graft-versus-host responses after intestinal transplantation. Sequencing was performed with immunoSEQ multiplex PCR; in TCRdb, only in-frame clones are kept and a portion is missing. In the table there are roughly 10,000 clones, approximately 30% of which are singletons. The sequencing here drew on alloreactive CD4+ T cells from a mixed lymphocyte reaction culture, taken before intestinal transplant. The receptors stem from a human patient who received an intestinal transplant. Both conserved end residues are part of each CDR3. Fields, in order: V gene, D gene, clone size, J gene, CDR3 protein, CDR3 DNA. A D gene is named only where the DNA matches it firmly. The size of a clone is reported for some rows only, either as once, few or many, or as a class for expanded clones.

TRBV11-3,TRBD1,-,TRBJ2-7,CASSKTGGEQYF,TGTGCCAGCAGTAAGACAGGGGGTGAGCAGTACTTC
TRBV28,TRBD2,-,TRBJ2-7,CASSLAGAGAYEQYF,TGTGCCAGCAGTTTGGCGGGAGCAGGAGCCTACGAGCAGTACTTC
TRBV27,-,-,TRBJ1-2,CATRTGAGLFHGYTF,TGTGCCACCCGGACGGGGGCAGGGCTGTTTCATGGCTACACCTTC
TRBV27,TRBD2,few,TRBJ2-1,CASSPLAGGPHEQFF,TGTGCCAGCAGTCCTCTAGCGGGAGGGCCTCATGAGCAGTTCTTC
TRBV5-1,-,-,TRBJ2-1,CASSLWGFLIHEQFF,TGCGCCAGCAGCTTGTGGGGGTTTCTTATCCATGAGCAGTTCTTC
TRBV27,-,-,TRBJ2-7,CASSSDGYEQYF,TGTGCCAGCAGTTCCGACGGATACGAGCAGTACTTC
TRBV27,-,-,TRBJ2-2,CASSYAEFTGELFF,TGTGCCAGCAGTTACGCTGAGTTTACCGGGGAGCTGTTTTTT
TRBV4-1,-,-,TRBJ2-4,CASSQGVWAKNIQYF,TGCGCCAGCAGCCAGGGAGTTTGGGCCAAAAACATTCAGTACTTC
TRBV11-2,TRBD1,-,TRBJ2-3,CASTNRGRDSQYF,TGTGCCAGCACTAACAGGGGGCGCGACTCGCAGTATTTT
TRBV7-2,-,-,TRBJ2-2,CASSLEWGELFF,TGTGCCAGCAGCTTAGAGTGGGGGGAGCTGTTTTTT
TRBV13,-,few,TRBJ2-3,CASSLAGSGGDTQYF,TGTGCCAGCAGCTTAGCAGGGTCCGGGGGAGATACGCAGTATTTT
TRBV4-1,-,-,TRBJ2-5,CASSQAGEETQYF,TGCGCCAGCAGCCAAGCGGGAGAAGAGACCCAGTACTTC
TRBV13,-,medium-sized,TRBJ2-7,CASSEAGLTYEQYF,TGTGCCAGCAGCGAAGCGGGTCTCACCTACGAGCAGTACTTC
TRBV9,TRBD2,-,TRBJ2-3,CASSFGGGPGTDTQYF,TGTGCCAGCAGCTTCGGGGGGGGGCCGGGCACAGATACGCAGTATTTT
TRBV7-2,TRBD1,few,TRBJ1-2,CASSLDSPGGGYTF,TGTGCCAGCAGCTTAGACTCGCCAGGGGGCGGCTACACCTTC
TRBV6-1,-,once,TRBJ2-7,CASSTGYEQYF,TGTGCCAGCAGCACAGGGTACGAGCAGTACTTC
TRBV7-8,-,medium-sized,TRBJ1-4,CASSLLGSESEKLFF,TGTGCCAGCAGCTTATTGGGCAGTGAAAGTGAAAAACTGTTTTTT
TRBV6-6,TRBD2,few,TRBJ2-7,CASSYVAGDYEQYF,TGTGCCAGCAGTTACGTAGCGGGAGACTACGAGCAGTACTTC
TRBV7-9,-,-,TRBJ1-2,CASRRKATGNRGYTF,TGTGCCAGCAGGAGAAAAGCCACAGGGAACCGCGGCTACACCTTC
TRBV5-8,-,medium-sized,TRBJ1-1,CASTPPMGVQAFF,TGTGCCAGCACTCCCCCAATGGGCGTTCAAGCTTTCTTT
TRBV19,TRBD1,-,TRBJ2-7,CASSPGTGGFEQYF,TGTGCCAGTAGTCCCGGGACAGGGGGCTTCGAGCAGTACTTC
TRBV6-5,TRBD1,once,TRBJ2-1,CASSYGTGYNEQFF,TGTGCCAGCAGTTACGGGACAGGGTACAATGAGCAGTTCTTC
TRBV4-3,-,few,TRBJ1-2,CASSLYRDSGYTF,TGCGCCAGCAGCCTGTACAGGGACTCTGGCTACACCTTC
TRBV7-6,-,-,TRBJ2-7,CASSWSLTVEQYF,TGTGCCAGCAGCTGGAGTCTGACGGTCGAGCAGTACTTC
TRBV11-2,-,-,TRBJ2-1,CASSLSISRNEQFF,TGTGCCAGCAGCTTATCAATTAGCCGCAATGAGCAGTTCTTC
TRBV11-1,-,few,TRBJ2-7,CASSLTGFTYEQYF,TGTGCCAGCAGCCTAACCGGGTTCACCTACGAGCAGTACTTC
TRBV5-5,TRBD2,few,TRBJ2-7,CASSQEVLAASYEQYF,TGTGCCAGCAGCCAAGAGGTCCTAGCGGCCTCCTACGAGCAGTACTTC
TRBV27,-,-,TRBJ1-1,CASSFGRGTEAFF,TGTGCCAGCAGTTTCGGGAGGGGCACTGAAGCTTTCTTT
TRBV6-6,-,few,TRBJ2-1,CASTPGSSYNEQFF,TGTGCCAGCACGCCGGGAAGCTCCTACAATGAGCAGTTCTTC
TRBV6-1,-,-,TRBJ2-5,CASSLMGQTQETQYF,TGTGCCAGCAGTCTGATGGGCCAGACCCAAGAGACCCAGTACTTC
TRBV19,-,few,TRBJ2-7,CASSISRSYEQYF,TGTGCCAGTAGTATAAGTAGGTCCTACGAGCAGTACTTC
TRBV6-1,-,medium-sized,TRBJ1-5,CASSGTSNQPQHF,TGTGCCAGCAGTGGGACAAGCAATCAGCCCCAGCATTTT
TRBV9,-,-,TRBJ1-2,CASSGEGRVFYTF,TGTGCCAGCAGCGGCGAGGGCAGGGTATTCTACACCTTC
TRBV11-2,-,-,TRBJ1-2,CASSPLIYGYTF,TGTGCCAGCAGCCCCCTAATCTATGGCTACACCTTC